These 29 T cell receptor beta chains were sequenced from one sample in a study of T cell repertoires in aging, cancer and after chemotherapy. Peripheral blood genomic DNA, not sorted cells or RNA, was the template. TRB rearrangements spanning V, D and J were amplified using mixed TRB-A/B primers. MiXCR, applied by TCRdb to the multiplex PCR reads, yields one record per CDR3 protein. The table shows about 5,000 distinct CDR3 sequences, with roughly 29% occurring only once. Sequencing was performed on blood. These receptors were collected from a human donor with a blood cancer. The donor label of this sample is uncertain.

This chain connects TRBV18 to TRBJ2-1, with 11 bases matching TRBD2. CDR1 and CDR2 (germline): KGHSH, LQKENI. The CDR3 has 17 residues. J was trimmed by 3 bases and V by 1 base; bases with no gene match: 5. CDR3 in amino acids: CASSPLAGTSGYNEQFF. For the CDR3, the DNA is TGTGCCAGCTCACCACTAGCCGGGACTAGCGGCTACAATGAGCAGTTCTTC. Variable domain in full (rest from reference TRBV18 and TRBJ2-1): NAGVMQNPRHLVRRRGQEARLRCSPMKGHSHVYWYRQLPEEGLKFMVYLQKENIIDESGMPKERFSAEFPKEGPSILRIQQVVRGDSAAYFCASSPLAGTSGYNEQFFGPGTRLTVL.

CDR3: CASSFSRDRENTGELFF. The CDR3, as DNA: TGTGCCAGCAGCTTCTCCCGGGACAGGGAAAACACCGGGGAGCTGTTTTTT. This sequence joins TRBV10-3 and TRBJ2-2; 9 nucleotides align to TRBD1. The V segment lost 10 bases and the J segment 2 bases; nucleotides outside the gene matches: 14. The germline V gene encodes CDR1 ENHRY and CDR2 SYGVKD. The CDR3 loop spans 17 amino acids.

The chain employs TRBV6-5 and TRBJ1-2; D may be TRBD1 (6 bases). Germline CDR1 and CDR2: MNHEY and SVGAGI. V was shortened by 2 bases and J by 7 bases, with 11 bases between the two germline ends. The length of the CDR3 is 13 residues. The CDR3 protein is CASSYPGAVGYTF. Written as DNA, the CDR3 is TGTGCCAGCAGTTACCCAGGGGCGGTTGGCTACACCTTC.

This chain connects TRBV6-5 to TRBJ2-3; 11 bases are shared with TRBD1. The germline V gene encodes CDR1 MNHEY and CDR2 SVGAGI. The CDR3 consists of 16 residues. Trimming at V came to 5 bases and at J to 7 bases, leaving 11 bases not matched to a gene. CDR3 in amino acids: CASSRTGTGGSNTQYF. CDR3 in DNA: TGTGCCAGCAGTAGAACCGGGACAGGGGGATCAAATACGCAGTATTTT.

This clonotype was detected only a few times. The genes are TRBV6-5 and TRBJ1-2, with 8 nucleotides matching TRBD1. There are 13 residues in the CDR3. The ends lost 2 bases at V and 7 bases at J; junction bases unmatched: 3. Germline V CDR1 and CDR2: MNHEY, SVGAGI. Here the CDR3 DNA reads TGTGCCAGCAGTTACACAGGGGGGGCTGGCTACACCTTC. Amino acids: CASSYTGGAGYTF.

This clonotype is medium-sized (0.01 to 0.1%). The CDR3 sequence is CASSLGGESNQPQHF. The CDR3 nucleotides are TGTGCCAGCAGCTTAGGGGGAGAGAGCAATCAGCCCCAGCATTTT. The chain couples TRBV11-3 to TRBJ1-5; D gene unclear. The CDR3 covers 15 residues. CDR1 and CDR2 from the germline V gene are SGHNT and YENEEA. Deletions cut 1 base from V and 1 base from J, with 8 bases between.

V gene TRBV12-3 or TRBV12-4 combines with J gene TRBJ2-7; tentatively, D is TRBD1 or TRBD2 (5 bases each). This CDR3 spans 13 amino acids. V was clipped by 8 bases and J by 4 bases, with 15 bases between them. The CDR3 bases are TGTGCCAGCGGGGTAGGGACGACGTACGAGCAGTACTTC. Translated, it gives CASGVGTTYEQYF.

In the case of this clonotype: One base away lies a much larger clone, so this may be a sequencing read error. The chain carries TRBV6-5 and TRBJ1-2; unclear D gene. Looked up from germline, CDR1 is MNHEY and CDR2 is SVGAGI. V was pared by 7 bases and J by 4 bases, with 4 bases between. The CDR3 extends over 10 amino acids. The CDR3 bases are TGTGCCAGCATTCGCTATGGCTACACCTTC. This encodes CASIRYGYTF.

By frequency in the sample, this clonotype is medium-sized. V and J are TRBV29-1 and TRBJ1-1; 9 positions agree with TRBD1. Trimming at V came to 0 bases and at J to 8 bases, leaving 1 base not matched to a gene. In germline, CDR1 is SQVTM, CDR2 ANQGSEA. This CDR3 has 12 amino acids. The CDR3 DNA follows: TGCAGCGTTGAAGAAGGGACAGGGGAAGCTTTCTTT. As protein: CSVEEGTGEAFF. Full variable domain (outside the CDR3, taken from reference TRBV29-1 and TRBJ1-1): SAVISQKPSRDICQRGTSLTIQCQVDSQVTMMFWYRQQPGQSLTLIATANQGSEATYESGFVIDKFPISRPNLTFSTLTVSNMSPEDSSIYLCSVEEGTGEAFFGQGTRLTVV.

This chain joins TRBV11-1 and TRBJ2-5; 16 positions agree with TRBD2. Unmatched junction bases numbered 4, after V lost 5 bases and J lost 1 base. Germline CDR1 reads SGHAT; CDR2 reads FQDESV (reference sequence). The CDR3 sequence is 17 residues long. The CDR3 DNA follows: TGTGCCAGCAGCGGGGGACTAGCGGGAGGGAGCCAAGAGACCCAGTACTTC. Translating gives CASSGGLAGGSQETQYF.

The chain employs TRBV12-3 or TRBV12-4 and TRBJ1-5, with TRBD1 matching 7 bases. The CDR3 has 16 residues. Trimming took 5 bases from V and 11 from J; bases not matched to a gene: 18. The CDR3 spells CASSPGLGQATRAQHF. The DNA for the CDR3 is TGTGCCAGCAGTCCCGGACTTGGACAGGCCACCAGGGCCCAGCATTTT.

This clonotype appeared a few times. V usage is TRBV20-1 and J usage is TRBJ2-7; 8 bases map to TRBD2. CDR3 length: 13 amino acids. Germline V gene sequence: CDR1 DFQATT, CDR2 SNEGSKA (reference sequence). Unmatched junction bases numbered 5, after V lost 3 bases and J lost 4 bases. The CDR3 sequence is CSARSGSYYEQYF. CDR3 in DNA: TGCAGTGCTAGGAGCGGGAGTTATTACGAGCAGTACTTC.

The chain uses TRBV18 and TRBJ1-2; 10 positions match TRBD1. Germline V gives CDR1 KGHSH, CDR2 LQKENI. This CDR3 region has 14 residues. With V trimmed by 3 bases and J by 8 bases, 6 bases remained unmatched. CDR3 nucleotides: TGTGCCAGCTCACCTTCGACAGGGGGCAAAGGCTACACCTTC. Residues: CASSPSTGGKGYTF.

V gene TRBV6-2 or TRBV6-3 combines with J gene TRBJ1-1, with D uncertain. Trimming stripped 2 bases from V and 2 bases from J, with 6 bases between. Germline CDR1 and CDR2: MNHEY and SVGEGT. The CDR3 loop spans 13 amino acids. The CDR3 coding sequence is TGTGCCAGCAGTTACGAGTCCAACACTGAAGCTTTCTTT. Translation: CASSYESNTEAFF.

This clonotype was recorded once. The chain joins TRBV12-3 or TRBV12-4 to TRBJ2-2, with D perhaps matching TRBD1 or TRBD2 (5 bases each). The ends were cut back, 6 bases at V and 5 bases at J, with 19 bases in the middle. The CDR3 is made up of 16 amino acids. The CDR3 DNA reads as TGTGCCAGCAGCTCCGGGACGGTACCGGAGACCGGGGAGCTGTTTTTT. Translated, it gives CASSSGTVPETGELFF.

The rearrangement uses TRBV5-5 and TRBJ1-1; D might be TRBD1 (6 bases). The CDR3 extends over 16 amino acids. Trimming stripped 2 bases from V and 0 bases from J, with 14 bases between. The germline CDR1 and CDR2 sequences are SGHKS and YYEKEE (reference sequence). CDR3 bases: TGTGCCAGCAGCTTTCGACAGGCCCCGATGAACACTGAAGCTTTCTTT. Its protein product is CASSFRQAPMNTEAFF.

The CDR3 spells CASTPTGEKYGYTF. In DNA, the CDR3 is TGTGCCAGCACCCCGACAGGAGAAAAGTATGGCTACACCTTC. This chain joins TRBV11-3 and TRBJ1-2; D might be TRBD1 (6 bases). V was shortened by 7 bases and J by 5 bases, with 17 bases between the two germline ends. Germline assignment: CDR1 SGHNT and CDR2 YENEEA. This CDR3 comprises 14 residues.

CDR3 amino acids: CASSYGVGSSGNTIYF. The CDR3 DNA reads TGTGCCAGCAGTTACGGGGTAGGAAGCTCTGGAAACACCATATATTTT. V usage is TRBV6-5 and J usage is TRBJ1-3; D gene unclear. Trimming took 2 bases from V and 0 from J, leaving 11 bases between them. This CDR3 is 16 amino acids long. In germline, CDR1 is MNHEY, CDR2 SVGAGI.

This clonotype is medium-sized. The V and J genes are TRBV29-1 and TRBJ2-1; D possibly corresponds to TRBD1 (6 bases). CDR3 size: 14 residues. V shed 3 bases and J shed 3 bases, with 12 bases lying between them. The germline CDR1 and CDR2 sequences are SQVTM and ANQGSEA. The CDR3, as DNA: TGCAGCGTTGACGCAGGGGTTATCTACAATGAGCAGTTCTTC. Its protein is CSVDAGVIYNEQFF.

This clonotype was seen more than once but under ten times. The gene calls are TRBV20-1 and TRBJ1-4; 9 bases match TRBD1. The length of the CDR3 is 13 residues. The ends lost 6 bases at V and 5 bases at J; junction bases unmatched: 4. Per the germline V gene, CDR1 is DFQATT and CDR2 is SNEGSKA (reference sequence). The CDR3, as DNA: TGCAGTGCAGCCGGGACAGGGAATGAAAAACTGTTTTTT. This sequence encodes CSAAGTGNEKLFF.

This chain links TRBV27 with TRBJ2-1, with D perhaps matching TRBD1 (5 bases). This CDR3 has 15 residues. V lost 7 bases, J lost 5 bases, and 18 bases lay in between. CDR1 MNHEY and CDR2 SMNVEV come from the germline V gene (reference sequence). The CDR3 DNA follows: TGTGCCAGCACCCCCCAGATAGGGGCCCACAATGAGCAGTTCTTC. Translating gives CASTPQIGAHNEQFF.

The genes are TRBV20-1 and TRBJ2-1; TRBD1 matches 8 bases. Germline CDR1 reads DFQATT; CDR2 reads SNEGSKA (reference sequence). CDR3 length equals 13 residues. V was clipped by 5 bases and J by 5 bases; unmatched bases: 5. The CDR3 loop is CSALSDRDNEQFF. CDR3 nucleotides: TGCAGTGCTCTTTCGGACAGGGACAATGAGCAGTTCTTC.

This clonotype was observed a handful of times. The chain is built from TRBV30 and TRBJ1-5; D is ambiguous. Between the trimmed V and J ends, which lost 0 bases and 8 bases, there was a span of 11 bases. The CDR3 spans 13 residues. Germline V gene sequence: CDR1 GTSNPN, CDR2 SVGIG (reference sequence). The CDR3 loop is CAWSVGNYKPQHF. CDR3 in DNA: TGTGCCTGGAGTGTAGGCAATTATAAGCCCCAGCATTTT.

There are a few counts of this clonotype. This chain connects TRBV20-1 to TRBJ1-5; possibly TRBD1 for D (5 bases). V dropped 7 bases and J dropped 7 bases, with 20 bases sitting between them. The CDR3 runs 14 residues. Germline CDR1 reads DFQATT; CDR2 reads SNEGSKA (reference sequence). CDR3 sequence (DNA): TGCAGTGGCAGCGGGGCAGGGCTAGGCCAGCCCCAGCATTTT. Amino acids: CSGSGAGLGQPQHF.

J is TRBJ2-7 and V is TRBV12-3 or TRBV12-4; TRBD1 is a possible D gene (5 bases). V was shortened by 3 bases and J by 4 bases, with 19 bases between the two germline ends. This CDR3 spans 16 amino acids. The CDR3 loop is CASSFGGQGRRYEQYF. As DNA, the CDR3 is TGTGCCAGCAGTTTCGGTGGGCAGGGAAGACGGTACGAGCAGTACTTC.

The CDR3 DNA is TGTGCCAGCAGCGTTGGAGACGGACGGGTCGAGCAGTACTTC. It encodes CASSVGDGRVEQYF. This chain links TRBV9 with TRBJ2-7; D is ambiguous. In germline, CDR1 is SGDLS, CDR2 YYNGEE. The CDR3 sequence is 14 residues long. V lost 2 bases to trimming and J lost 6 bases, with 15 bases between them.

This rearrangement joins TRBV12-3 or TRBV12-4 to TRBJ2-5; D is unresolved. V lost 6 bases to trimming and J lost 5 bases, with 7 bases between them. The CDR3 runs 11 residues. CDR3 amino acids: CASRMGETQYF. The CDR3 DNA follows: TGTGCCAGCAGAATGGGGGAGACCCAGTACTTC.

This clonotype was counted between two and nine times. The chain links TRBV24-1 to TRBJ2-2; 9 nucleotides align to TRBD1. Germline V gene lookup returns CDR1 KGHDR and CDR2 SFDVKD. Trimming took 8 bases from V and 6 from J; bases not matched to a gene: 9. The length of the CDR3 is 15 residues. CDR3 nucleotides: TGTGCCACCAACCCGGGACAGGGACGGGCCGGGGAGCTGTTTTTT. This translates into CATNPGQGRAGELFF.

This clonotype has just a few counts. The V and J genes are TRBV5-1 and TRBJ1-2; unclear D gene. The CDR3 is 13 residues long. Germline CDR1 and CDR2: SGHRS and YFSETQ. V lost 0 bases and J lost 9, with 12 bases in between. CDR3 region: CASSLDSGESYTF. DNA of the CDR3: TGCGCCAGCAGCTTGGATTCGGGTGAAAGCTACACCTTC.